This T cell receptor beta chain appears in the sequencing data of a study of OX40 agonist ivuxolimab in advanced cancers. Background on the study: Patients received intravenous ivuxolimab every 2 weeks at 0.01 to 10 mg/kg. Subjects had a mean age of about 60 years, with a range of about 23 to 79; around 84% were male. Study-wide results and limits: Individuals who were partial responders at 0.1-3.0 mg/kg had clonal expansion that ranked among the lowest.

Blood samples were obtained at baseline, cycle 4 day 1, and cycle 7 day 1. Repertoires were generated with immunoSEQ multiplex PCR, while TCRdb's copy carries only in-frame clones and drops some. The sample carries more than 45,000 clones, 80% to 90% recorded once. In regard to this clone: Its matching antigen is unknown.

V shed 1 base and J 8 bases; nucleotides not matched to a gene: 9. The CDR3 spans 15 residues. Per the germline V gene, CDR1 is SGHNT and CDR2 is YYREEE (reference sequence). The receptor's source is an adult with an advanced solid tumor such as melanoma, head and neck, liver or kidney cancer. The chain recombines TRBV5-4 with TRBJ2-4; 7 bases match TRBD2. The material was CD4+ or CD8+ T cells sorted from blood, obtained in a trial of the OX40 agonist ivuxolimab. CDR3 DNA: TGTGCCAGCAGCTTGTGGGGCGGGAGCGTGGACATTCAGTACTTC. Translated: CASSLWGGSVDIQYF. The full variable domain, rest sourced from reference TRBV5-4 and TRBJ2-4, is ETGVTQSPTHLIKTRGQQVTLRCSSQSGHNTVSWYQQALGQGPQFIFQYYREEENGRGNFPPRFSGLQFPNYSSELNVNALELDDSALYLCASSLWGGSVDIQYFGAGTRLSVL.